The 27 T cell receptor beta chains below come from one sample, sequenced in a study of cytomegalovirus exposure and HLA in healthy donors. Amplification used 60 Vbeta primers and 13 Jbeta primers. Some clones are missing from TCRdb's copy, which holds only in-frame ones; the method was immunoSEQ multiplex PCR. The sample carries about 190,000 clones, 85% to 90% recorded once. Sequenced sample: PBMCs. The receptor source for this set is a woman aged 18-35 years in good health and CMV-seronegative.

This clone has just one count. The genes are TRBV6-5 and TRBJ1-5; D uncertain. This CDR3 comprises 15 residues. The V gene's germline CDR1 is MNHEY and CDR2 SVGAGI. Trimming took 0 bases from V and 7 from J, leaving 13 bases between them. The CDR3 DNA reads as TGTGCCAGCAGTTACTCAGCCGGGGTAGGACAGCCCCAGCATTTT. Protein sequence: CASSYSAGVGQPQHF.

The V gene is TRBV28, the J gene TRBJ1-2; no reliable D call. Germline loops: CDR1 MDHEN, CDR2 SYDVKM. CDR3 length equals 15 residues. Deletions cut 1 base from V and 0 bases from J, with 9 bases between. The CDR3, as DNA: TGTGCCAGCAGTTTATTCCAGATCACTAACTATGGCTACACCTTC. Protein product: CASSLFQITNYGYTF.

The CDR3 protein is CASSPTEFSYEQYF. CDR3 in DNA: TGTGCCAGCAGCCCGACAGAGTTCTCCTACGAGCAGTACTTC. The chain joins TRBV7-9 to TRBJ2-7, with D perhaps TRBD1 (5 bases). Trimming pared 5 bases from V and 0 bases from J, leaving 11 bases between. This CDR3 has 14 amino acids. Germline values: CDR1 SEHNR, CDR2 FQNEAQ (reference sequence).

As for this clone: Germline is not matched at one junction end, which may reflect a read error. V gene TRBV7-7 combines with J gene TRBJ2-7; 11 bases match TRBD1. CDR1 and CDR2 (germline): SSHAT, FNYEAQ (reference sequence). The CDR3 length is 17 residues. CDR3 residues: CASSPGQGALASYEQYF. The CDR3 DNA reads TGTGCTAGCAGCCCCGGACAGGGGGCCCTGGCCTCCTACGAGCAGTACTTC.

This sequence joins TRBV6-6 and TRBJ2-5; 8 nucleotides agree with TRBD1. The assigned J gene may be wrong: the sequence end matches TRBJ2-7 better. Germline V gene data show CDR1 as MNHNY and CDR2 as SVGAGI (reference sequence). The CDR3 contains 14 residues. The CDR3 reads CASSLRDRSYEQYF. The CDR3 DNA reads TGTGCCAGCAGTCTCCGGGACAGGTCCTACGAGCAGTACTTC.

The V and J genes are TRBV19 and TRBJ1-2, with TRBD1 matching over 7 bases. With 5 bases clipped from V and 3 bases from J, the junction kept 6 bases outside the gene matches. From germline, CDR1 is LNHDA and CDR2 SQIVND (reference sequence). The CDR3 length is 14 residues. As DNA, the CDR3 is TGTGCCAGTAGTGGCCTTGGACAGGACTATGGCTACACCTTC. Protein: CASSGLGQDYGYTF. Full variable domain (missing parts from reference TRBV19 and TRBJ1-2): DGGITQSPKYLFRKEGQNVTLSCEQNLNHDAMYWYRQDPGQGLRLIYYSQIVNDFQKGDIAEGYSVSREKKESFPLTVTSAQKNPTAFYLCASSGLGQDYGYTFGSGTRLTVV.

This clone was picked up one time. CDR3 sequence: CSALSGSRRSYEQYF. The CDR3 nucleotides read TGCAGCGCACTAAGCGGGAGCAGGAGGTCCTACGAGCAGTACTTC. The chain carries TRBV29-1 and TRBJ2-7; 8 nucleotides agree with TRBD2. V shed 7 bases, J shed 1 base, and the junction held 12 bases outside the gene matches. The CDR3 spans 15 residues. CDR1 SQVTM and CDR2 ANQGSEA come from the germline V gene.

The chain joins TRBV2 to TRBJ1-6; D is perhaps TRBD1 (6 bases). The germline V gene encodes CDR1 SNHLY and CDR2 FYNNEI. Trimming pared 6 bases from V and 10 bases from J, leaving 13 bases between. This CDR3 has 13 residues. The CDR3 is CASRNRDRSPLHF. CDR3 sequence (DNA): TGTGCCAGCAGGAACAGGGATAGATCACCCCTCCACTTT.

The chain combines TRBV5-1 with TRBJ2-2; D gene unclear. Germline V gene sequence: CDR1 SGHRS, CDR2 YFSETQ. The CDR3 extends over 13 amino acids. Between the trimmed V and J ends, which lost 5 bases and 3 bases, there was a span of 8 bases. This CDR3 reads CASRAADTGELFF. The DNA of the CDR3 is TGCGCCAGCAGGGCTGCGGACACCGGGGAGCTGTTTTTT.

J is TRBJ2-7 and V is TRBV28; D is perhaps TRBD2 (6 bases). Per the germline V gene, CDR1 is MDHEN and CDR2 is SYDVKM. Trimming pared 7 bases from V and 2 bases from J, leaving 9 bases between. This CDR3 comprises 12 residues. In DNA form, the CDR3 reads TGTGCCAGCAAGGAGGGCACCTACGAGCAGTACTTC. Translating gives CASKEGTYEQYF.

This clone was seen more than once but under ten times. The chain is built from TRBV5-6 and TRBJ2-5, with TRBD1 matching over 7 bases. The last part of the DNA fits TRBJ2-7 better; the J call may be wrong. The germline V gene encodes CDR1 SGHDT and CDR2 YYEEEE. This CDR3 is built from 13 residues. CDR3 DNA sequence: TGTGCCAGCAGCTGGGACAGAGCCTACGAGCAGTACTTC. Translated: CASSWDRAYEQYF.

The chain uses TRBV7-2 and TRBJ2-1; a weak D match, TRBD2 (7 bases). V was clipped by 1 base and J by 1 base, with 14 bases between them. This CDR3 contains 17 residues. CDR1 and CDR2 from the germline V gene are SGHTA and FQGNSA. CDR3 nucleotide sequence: TGTGCCAGCAGCTTAGAAAGGGGAGGGGGATCCTACAATGAGCAGTTCTTC. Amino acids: CASSLERGGGSYNEQFF.

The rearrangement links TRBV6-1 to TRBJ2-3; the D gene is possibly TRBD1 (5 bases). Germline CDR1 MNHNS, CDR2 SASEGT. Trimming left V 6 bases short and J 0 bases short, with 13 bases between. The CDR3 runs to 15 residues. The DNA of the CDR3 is TGTGCCAGCAGGGAGCAGGGTTCTAGCACAGATACGCAGTATTTT. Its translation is CASREQGSSTDTQYF.

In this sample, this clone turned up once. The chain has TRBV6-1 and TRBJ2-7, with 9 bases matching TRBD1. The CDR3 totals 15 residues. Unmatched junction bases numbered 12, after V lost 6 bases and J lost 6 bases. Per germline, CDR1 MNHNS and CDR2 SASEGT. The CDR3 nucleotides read TGTGCCAGCAGCCCCCCAGGGACAGGGCGTTCCGAGCAGTACTTC. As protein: CASSPPGTGRSEQYF.

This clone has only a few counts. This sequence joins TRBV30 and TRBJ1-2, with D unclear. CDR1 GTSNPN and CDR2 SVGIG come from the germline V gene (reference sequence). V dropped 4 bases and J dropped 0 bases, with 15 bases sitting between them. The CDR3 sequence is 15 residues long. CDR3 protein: CAWTPPGLSNYGYTF. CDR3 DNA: TGTGCCTGGACCCCCCCAGGCCTTTCTAACTATGGCTACACCTTC.

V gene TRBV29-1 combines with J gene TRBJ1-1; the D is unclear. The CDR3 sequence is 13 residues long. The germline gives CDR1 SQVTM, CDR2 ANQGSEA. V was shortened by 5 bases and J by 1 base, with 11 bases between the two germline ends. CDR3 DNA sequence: TGCAGCGTTATGAGTGATAAGAACACTGAAGCTTTCTTT. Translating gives CSVMSDKNTEAFF.

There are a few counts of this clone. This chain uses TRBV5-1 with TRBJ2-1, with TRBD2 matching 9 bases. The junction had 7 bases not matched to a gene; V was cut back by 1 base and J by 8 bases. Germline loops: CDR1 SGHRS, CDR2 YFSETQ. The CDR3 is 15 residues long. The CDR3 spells CASSLPAGGSHEQFF. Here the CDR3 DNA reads TGCGCCAGCAGCTTGCCAGCGGGGGGCTCCCATGAGCAGTTCTTC.

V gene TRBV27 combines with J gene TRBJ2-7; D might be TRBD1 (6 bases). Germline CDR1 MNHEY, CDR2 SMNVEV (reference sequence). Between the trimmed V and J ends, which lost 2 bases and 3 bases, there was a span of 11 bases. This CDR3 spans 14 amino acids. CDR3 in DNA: TGTGCCAGCAGTTTACGGACAGAGGGCTACGAGCAGTACTTC. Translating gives CASSLRTEGYEQYF.

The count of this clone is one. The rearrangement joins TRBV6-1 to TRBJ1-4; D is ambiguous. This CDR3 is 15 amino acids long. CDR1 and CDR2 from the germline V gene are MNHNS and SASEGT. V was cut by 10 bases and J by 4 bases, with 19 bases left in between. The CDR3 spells CAIQSGGNSNEKLFF. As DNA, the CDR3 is TGTGCCATCCAGTCCGGAGGGAACAGTAATGAAAAACTGTTTTTT.

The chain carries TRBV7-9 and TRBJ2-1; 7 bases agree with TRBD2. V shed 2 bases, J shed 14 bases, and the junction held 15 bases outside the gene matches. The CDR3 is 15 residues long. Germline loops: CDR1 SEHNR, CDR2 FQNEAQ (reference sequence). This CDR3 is CASSLKEGLRVAEFF. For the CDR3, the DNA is TGTGCCAGCAGCTTAAAGGAGGGACTAAGGGTAGCGGAGTTCTTC.

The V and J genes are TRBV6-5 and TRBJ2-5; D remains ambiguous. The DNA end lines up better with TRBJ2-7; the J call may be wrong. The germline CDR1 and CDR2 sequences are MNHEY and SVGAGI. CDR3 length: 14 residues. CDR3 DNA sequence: TGTGCCAGCAGTTACGACATACTCGCCTACGAGCAGTACTTC. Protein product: CASSYDILAYEQYF.

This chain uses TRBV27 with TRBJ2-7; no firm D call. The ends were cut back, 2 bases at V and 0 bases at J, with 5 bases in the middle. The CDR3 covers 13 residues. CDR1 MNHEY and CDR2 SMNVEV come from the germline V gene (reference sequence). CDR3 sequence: CASSLVFSYEQYF. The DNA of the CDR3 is TGTGCCAGCAGTTTAGTCTTCTCCTACGAGCAGTACTTC.

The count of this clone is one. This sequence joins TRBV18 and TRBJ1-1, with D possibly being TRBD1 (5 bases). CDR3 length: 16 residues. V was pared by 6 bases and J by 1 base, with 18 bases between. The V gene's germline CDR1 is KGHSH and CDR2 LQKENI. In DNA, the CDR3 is TGTGCCAGCTCCCGCTACTTCGGGGGGTCGAACACTGAAGCTTTCTTT. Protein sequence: CASSRYFGGSNTEAFF.

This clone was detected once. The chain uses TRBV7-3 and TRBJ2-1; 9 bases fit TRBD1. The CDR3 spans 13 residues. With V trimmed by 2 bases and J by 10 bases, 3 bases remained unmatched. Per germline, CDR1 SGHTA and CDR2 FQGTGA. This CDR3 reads CASSLATGGEQFF. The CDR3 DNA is TGTGCCAGCAGCTTAGCAACAGGGGGCGAGCAGTTCTTC.

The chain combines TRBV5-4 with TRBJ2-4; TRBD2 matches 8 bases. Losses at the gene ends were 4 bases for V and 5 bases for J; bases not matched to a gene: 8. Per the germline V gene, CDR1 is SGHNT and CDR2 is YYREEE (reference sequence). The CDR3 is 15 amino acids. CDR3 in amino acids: CASSPREGLENIQYF. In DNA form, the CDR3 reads TGTGCCAGCAGCCCCCGGGAGGGCCTCGAAAACATTCAGTACTTC.

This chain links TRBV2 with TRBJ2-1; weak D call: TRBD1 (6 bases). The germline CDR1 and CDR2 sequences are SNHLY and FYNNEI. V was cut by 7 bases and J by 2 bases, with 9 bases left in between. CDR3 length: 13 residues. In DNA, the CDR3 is TGTGCCAGCATGTGGGACACCTACAATGAGCAGTTCTTC. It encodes CASMWDTYNEQFF.

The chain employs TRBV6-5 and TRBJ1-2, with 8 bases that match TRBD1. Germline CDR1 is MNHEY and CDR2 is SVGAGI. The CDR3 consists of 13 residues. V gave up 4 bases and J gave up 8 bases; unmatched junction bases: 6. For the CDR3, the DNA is TGTGCCAGCAGTTCTCAGGGGGCCCAGGGCTACACCTTC. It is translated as CASSSQGAQGYTF.